This paragraph covers one TCR beta chain sequence. Clones were read by immunoSEQ multiplex PCR, and TCRdb kept only the in-frame ones, dropping some. Of fewer than 70,000 clones in the sample, 88% were seen once. Each patient relapsed following autologous stem cell transplantation, and prior brentuximab vedotin exposure differed. The length of the CDR3 is 15 residues. V lost 4 bases to trimming and J lost 4 bases; unmatched junction nucleotides: 6. Germline V gives CDR1 SGHRS, CDR2 YFSETQ. This specimen comes from a study of PD-1 blockade in classical Hodgkin lymphoma. The specimen was peripheral blood mononuclear cells (PBMCs), collected before the second cycle of nivolumab. The chain employs TRBV5-1 and TRBJ2-3, with TRBD1 identical over 10 bases. This TCR was recovered from a human donor with classical Hodgkin lymphoma. The CDR3 region has the DNA TGCGCCAGCAGCCTGGGACAGGGGAGGGCAGATACGCAGTATTTT. Translation: CASSLGQGRADTQYF.